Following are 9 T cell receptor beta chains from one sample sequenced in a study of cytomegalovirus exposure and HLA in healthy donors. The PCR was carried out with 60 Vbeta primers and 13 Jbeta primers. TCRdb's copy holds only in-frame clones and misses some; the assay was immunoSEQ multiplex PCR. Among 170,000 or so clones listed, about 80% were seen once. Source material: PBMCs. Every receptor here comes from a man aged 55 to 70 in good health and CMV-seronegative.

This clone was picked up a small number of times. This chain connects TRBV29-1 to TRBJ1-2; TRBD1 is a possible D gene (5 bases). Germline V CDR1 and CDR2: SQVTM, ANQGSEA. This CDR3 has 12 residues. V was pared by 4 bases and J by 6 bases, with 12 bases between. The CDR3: CSVVGQDNGYTF. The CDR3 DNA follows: TGCAGCGTTGTAGGGCAGGACAATGGCTACACCTTC.

This chain's CDR3 is CASSLRGSEEKLFF. Written as DNA, the CDR3 is TGTGCCAGCAGCTTGAGGGGGTCGGAAGAAAAACTGTTTTTT. J is TRBJ1-4 and V is TRBV5-6; D is possibly TRBD1 (6 bases). In germline, CDR1 is SGHDT, CDR2 YYEEEE. CDR3 length: 14 residues. The germline V and J ends were trimmed by 1 base and 8 bases, with 12 bases remaining between them.

This chain's CDR3 is CASSLGGGGAEGYTF. CDR3 coding DNA: TGTGCCAGCAGCTTAGGCGGGGGGGGCGCGGAAGGCTACACCTTC. The rearrangement uses TRBV7-3 and TRBJ1-2; TRBD1 might be the D (6 bases). V was cut by 2 bases and J by 8 bases, with 18 bases left in between. The CDR3 has 15 residues. Germline V gives CDR1 SGHTA, CDR2 FQGTGA.

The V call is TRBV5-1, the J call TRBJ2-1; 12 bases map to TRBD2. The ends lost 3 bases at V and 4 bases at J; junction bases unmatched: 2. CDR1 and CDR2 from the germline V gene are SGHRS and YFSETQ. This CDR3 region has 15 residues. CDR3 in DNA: TGCGCCAGCAGCTCGACTAGCGGGAGTTACAATGAGCAGTTCTTC. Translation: CASSSTSGSYNEQFF.

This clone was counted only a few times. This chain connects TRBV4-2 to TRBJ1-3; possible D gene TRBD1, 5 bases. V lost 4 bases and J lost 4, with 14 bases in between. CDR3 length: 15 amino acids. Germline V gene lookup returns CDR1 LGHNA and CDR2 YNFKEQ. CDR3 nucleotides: TGTGCCAGCAGCCCTACCCAGGGTGAGGGAAACACCATATATTTT. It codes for CASSPTQGEGNTIYF.

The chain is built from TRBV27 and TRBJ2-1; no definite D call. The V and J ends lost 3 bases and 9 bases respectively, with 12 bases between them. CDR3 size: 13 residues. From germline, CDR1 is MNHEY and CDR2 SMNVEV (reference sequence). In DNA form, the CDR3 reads TGTGCCAGCAGTTTCGCGTACGGCGGTGAGCAGTTCTTC. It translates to CASSFAYGGEQFF.

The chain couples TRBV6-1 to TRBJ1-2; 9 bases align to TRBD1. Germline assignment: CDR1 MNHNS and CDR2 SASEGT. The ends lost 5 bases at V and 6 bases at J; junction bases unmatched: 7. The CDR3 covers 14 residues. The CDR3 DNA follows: TGTGCCAGCAGTCGACAGGGGGGGATGGATGGCTACACCTTC. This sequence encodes CASSRQGGMDGYTF.

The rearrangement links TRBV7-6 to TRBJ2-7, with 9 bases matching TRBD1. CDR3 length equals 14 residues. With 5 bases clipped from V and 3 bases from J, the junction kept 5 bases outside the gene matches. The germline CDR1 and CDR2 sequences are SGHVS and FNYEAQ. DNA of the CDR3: TGTGCCAGCAGCCGGGACAGGGACTTCTACGAGCAGTACTTC. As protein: CASSRDRDFYEQYF.

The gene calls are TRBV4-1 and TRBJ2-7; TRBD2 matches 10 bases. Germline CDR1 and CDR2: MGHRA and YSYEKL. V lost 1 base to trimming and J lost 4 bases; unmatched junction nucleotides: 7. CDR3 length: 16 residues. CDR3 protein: CASSQGLAGARYEQYF. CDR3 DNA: TGCGCCAGCAGCCAAGGGCTAGCGGGAGCCCGGTACGAGCAGTACTTC.